This T cell receptor (beta chain) originates from a study of identical twins. General study findings and limits: Part of the zero-insertion signal could reflect confounding by invariant MAIT and iNKT cells.

As regards this clonotype: Its matching antigen is unknown.

The V and J ends lost 9 bases and 2 bases respectively, with 11 bases between them. Germline V lookup: CDR1 SGHAT, CDR2 FQNNGV. The CDR3 is made up of 14 amino acids. Template switching, a step in the protocol, added a universal primer site, and cDNA carried unique molecular identifiers. In TCRdb, the 5' RACE reads were re-called with MiXCR into one record per CDR3 protein. The repertoire holds 500,000 to 600,000 distinct CDR3 sequences, with 20% to 25% as singletons. These data also formed part of another study, on T cells expressing NK-cell markers.

The clonotype was recovered from a woman aged 18-35 years in good health. Sequenced sample: CD4+ T cells sorted from blood. The J gene is TRBJ2-6, the V gene TRBV11-2; TRBD1 is a possible D gene (6 bases). The CDR3 reads CARGGWPGANVLTF. Written as DNA, the CDR3 is TGTGCCAGAGGGGGATGGCCTGGGGCCAACGTCCTGACTTTC.